Listed here are 23 T cell receptor beta chains from one sample, sequenced in a study of blood T cell repertoires in COVID-19. Using immunoSEQ multiplex PCR, the repertoire was profiled, and TCRdb retains in-frame clones only, with some absent. The sample carries approximately 170,000 clones, around 80% recorded once. Sequencing input: PBMCs or T cells enriched from blood (not recorded which). These receptors came from a woman aged 45-60 years in a cohort exposed to, infected with or recovered from COVID-19 (not recorded which).

The chain has TRBV3-1 (or the pseudogene TRBV3-2) and TRBJ2-2; TRBD2 matches 8 bases. The CDR3 is 14 residues long. V lost 4 bases to trimming and J lost 6 bases; unmatched junction nucleotides: 4. CDR1 LGHDT and CDR2 YNNKEL come from the germline V gene (reference sequence). In DNA, the CDR3 is TGTGCCAGCAGCCTAGCGGGGAGATCCGGGGAGCTGTTTTTT. This sequence encodes CASSLAGRSGELFF.

The chain recombines TRBV15 with TRBJ1-5; no clear D gene. CDR3 length: 15 amino acids. V dropped 1 base and J dropped 10 bases, with 17 bases sitting between them. Germline lookup yields CDR1 LNHNV and CDR2 YYDKDF (reference sequence). The CDR3 coding sequence is TGTGCCACCAGCAGAGCCGTACTATCAGAGACCCCCCAGCATTTT. Translation gives CATSRAVLSETPQHF.

This clone has just one count. This chain uses TRBV7-2 with TRBJ2-1, with unresolved D. The V gene lost 3 bases and the J gene lost 4 bases, with 10 bases spanning the gap. The CDR3 covers 14 residues. CDR1 SGHTA and CDR2 FQGNSA come from the germline V gene. Written as DNA, the CDR3 is TGTGCCAGCAGCTTGAGTTTGCTATACAATGAGCAGTTCTTC. It specifies CASSLSLLYNEQFF.

The chain has TRBV7-9 and TRBJ1-1; D gene ambiguous. The V end lost 0 bases, the J end lost 6 bases, and 11 bases lay between the germline ends. This CDR3 spans 14 amino acids. The germline V gene encodes CDR1 SEHNR and CDR2 FQNEAQ (reference sequence). CDR3 loop: CASSLASGGSEAFF. As DNA, the CDR3 is TGTGCCAGCAGCTTAGCGTCGGGCGGGTCTGAAGCTTTCTTT.

The gene calls are TRBV28 and TRBJ2-3, with TRBD1 identical over 8 bases. CDR1 and CDR2 from the germline V gene are MDHEN and SYDVKM. CDR3 size: 15 residues. V shed 8 bases and J 4 bases; nucleotides not matched to a gene: 11. Here the CDR3 DNA reads TGTGCCAGCGGGATGGGACAGGTGGGACCAGATACGCAGTATTTT. Its protein product is CASGMGQVGPDTQYF.

J is TRBJ2-7 and V is TRBV30; 9 positions match TRBD2. The V and J ends lost 5 bases and 6 bases, in that order; junction bases with no gene match: 11. The CDR3 runs 14 residues. Germline V gives CDR1 GTSNPN, CDR2 SVGIG (reference sequence). The CDR3 loop reads CAWVPRRGGLEQYF. CDR3 DNA sequence: TGTGCCTGGGTCCCCCGGCGGGGGGGCCTCGAGCAGTACTTC.

The DNA of the CDR3 is TGTGCCAGCAGTACGGACAGGGCCTCTCCAGAGACCCAGTACTTC. It is translated as CASSTDRASPETQYF. The chain combines TRBV28 with TRBJ2-5; 8 positions match TRBD1. V shed 5 bases, J shed 4 bases, and the junction held 9 bases outside the gene matches. The germline gives CDR1 MDHEN, CDR2 SYDVKM. The CDR3 contains 15 residues.

The genes are TRBV5-1 and TRBJ2-3; 7 bases fit TRBD1. In germline, CDR1 is SGHRS, CDR2 YFSETQ. The CDR3 covers 16 residues. The V segment lost 4 bases and the J segment 0 bases; nucleotides outside the gene matches: 8. The CDR3 DNA is TGCGCCAGCAGCGAACAATCGACAGGGAGCACAGATACGCAGTATTTT. This translates into CASSEQSTGSTDTQYF. The full variable domain, its missing parts supplied by reference TRBV5-1 and TRBJ2-3, is KAGVTQTPRYLIKTRGQQVTLSCSPISGHRSVSWYQQTPGQGLQFLFEYFSETQRNKGNFPGRFSGRQFSNSRSEMNVSTLELGDSALYLCASSEQSTGSTDTQYFGPGTRLTVL.

A remark on this clone: Germline and junction disagree at one end, which may indicate a read error. The chain uses TRBV28 and TRBJ2-7, with TRBD1 identical over 7 bases. CDR1 is MDHEN and CDR2 is SYDVKM in the germline V gene. CDR3 length equals 14 residues. The chain's CDR3 is CASSSWDRTYEQCF. CDR3 DNA: TGTGCCAGCAGTTCCTGGGACAGAACCTACGAGCAGTGCTTC.

The chain uses TRBV29-1 and TRBJ1-1; D uncertain. Trimming shortened V by 5 bases and J by 5 bases, and 12 bases separated the two germline ends. Germline CDR1 and CDR2: SQVTM and ANQGSEA. There are 12 residues in the CDR3. The CDR3 sequence is CSVSLGGTEAFF. CDR3 bases: TGCAGCGTTTCTCTAGGTGGGACTGAAGCTTTCTTT.

This clone was observed a few times. The CDR3 DNA sequence: TGTGCCAGCAGCCAAGATATCGATCAGCCCCAGCATTTT. Protein product: CASSQDIDQPQHF. The chain uses TRBV3-1 (or the pseudogene TRBV3-2) and TRBJ1-5; unclear D gene. The ends were cut back, 0 bases at V and 5 bases at J, with 5 bases in the middle. The CDR3 sequence is 13 residues long. Germline V gene sequence: CDR1 LGHDT, CDR2 YNNKEL (reference sequence).

The chain employs TRBV18 and TRBJ1-1; TRBD1 aligns across 11 bases. Germline CDR1 KGHSH, CDR2 LQKENI. The V and J ends lost 3 bases and 3 bases, in that order; junction bases with no gene match: 6. This CDR3 spans 16 amino acids. The chain's CDR3 is CASSPRTGGRDTEAFF. In nucleotides, the CDR3 is TGTGCCAGCTCACCGCGGACAGGGGGCAGGGACACTGAAGCTTTCTTT. Based on the CDR3 plus reference TRBV18 and TRBJ1-1, the full variable domain is NAGVMQNPRHLVRRRGQEARLRCSPMKGHSHVYWYRQLPEEGLKFMVYLQKENIIDESGMPKERFSAEFPKEGPSILRIQQVVRGDSAAYFCASSPRTGGRDTEAFFGQGTRLTVV.

The chain is built from TRBV10-3 and TRBJ1-4, with 7 bases fitting TRBD1. The germline gives CDR1 ENHRY, CDR2 SYGVKD. The V and J ends lost 8 bases and 5 bases, in that order; junction bases with no gene match: 8. The CDR3 contains 14 residues. The DNA for the CDR3 is TGTGCCATCTCGACCGGGACAGAGAATGAAAAACTGTTTTTT. The encoded protein is CAISTGTENEKLFF.

The chain links TRBV4-1 to TRBJ2-5; 7 bases are shared with TRBD2. V lost 0 bases, J lost 1 base, and 8 bases stayed unmatched. The CDR3 sequence is 17 residues long. The germline gives CDR1 MGHRA, CDR2 YSYEKL. The CDR3 sequence: CASSQDSLGGTQETQYF. DNA for the CDR3: TGCGCCAGCAGCCAAGATTCCTTGGGAGGGACCCAAGAGACCCAGTACTTC.

This clone occurred a few times. CDR3 protein: CASSHRTGLTLYEQFF. The CDR3 DNA reads TGTGCCAGCAGTCACCGGACAGGGCTTACCCTTTATGAGCAGTTCTTC. The chain couples TRBV6-2 or TRBV6-3 to TRBJ2-1; 8 bases map to TRBD1. V was clipped by 5 bases and J by 8 bases; unmatched bases: 14. Germline V gives CDR1 MNHEY, CDR2 SVGEGT. CDR3 size: 16 residues.

V gene TRBV9 combines with J gene TRBJ1-6; 11 nucleotides match TRBD1. The junction had 2 bases not matched to a gene; V was cut back by 0 bases and J by 9 bases. CDR3 length equals 15 residues. CDR1 and CDR2 (germline): SGDLS, YYNGEE. The CDR3 nucleotides are TGTGCCAGCAGCGTAGGAGGGACAGGGGGTTCACCCCTCCACTTT. It yields the protein CASSVGGTGGSPLHF.

The chain uses TRBV6-5 and TRBJ2-3; TRBD2 aligns across 9 bases. The CDR3 has 13 residues. Germline trimming cut 9 bases from V and 3 bases from J; bases unmatched to any gene: 4. Germline V gene sequence: CDR1 MNHEY, CDR2 SVGAGI. As DNA, the CDR3 is TGTGCCAGGGAGGCGGGAGGGACAGATACGCAGTATTTT. Its translation is CAREAGGTDTQYF.

The chain employs TRBV19 and TRBJ2-5; TRBD2 matches at 9 bases. The length of the CDR3 is 15 residues. Trimming removed 4 bases from V and 9 bases from J; junction bases left unmatched: 12. In germline, CDR1 is LNHDA, CDR2 SQIVND (reference sequence). The CDR3 bases are TGTGCCAGTAGTACCCTGAGCGGGGGGTTGATGGCCCAGTACTTC. It is translated as CASSTLSGGLMAQYF.

The chain combines TRBV18 with TRBJ2-2; 9 positions match TRBD1. V lost 3 bases, J lost 3 bases, and 2 bases stayed unmatched. The CDR3 runs 15 residues. Germline CDR1 reads KGHSH; CDR2 reads LQKENI. CDR3 sequence reads: CASSPRQGDTGELFF. In DNA form, the CDR3 reads TGTGCCAGCTCACCTCGACAGGGGGACACCGGGGAGCTGTTTTTT.

This chain joins TRBV18 and TRBJ1-3; D is unresolved. The V and J ends lost 7 bases and 0 bases respectively, with 13 bases between them. The CDR3 covers 15 residues. Germline lookup yields CDR1 KGHSH and CDR2 LQKENI. This chain's CDR3 is CASLGGPLSGNTIYF. CDR3 DNA: TGTGCCAGCTTAGGTGGGCCCCTCTCTGGAAACACCATATATTTT.

J is TRBJ1-1 and V is TRBV28; 8 bases agree with TRBD1. This CDR3 spans 14 amino acids. V was pared by 5 bases and J by 6 bases, with 8 bases of the junction left unmatched. Germline V gene data show CDR1 as MDHEN and CDR2 as SYDVKM. CDR3 protein: CASSPSRDRPEAFF. The CDR3 bases are TGTGCCAGCAGTCCTAGTCGGGACAGGCCTGAAGCTTTCTTT.

The CDR3 region has the DNA TGTGCCAGCAGTGAACGCCAGGGCGGTGTCGATGAGCAGTTCTTC. Encoded protein: CASSERQGGVDEQFF. This sequence joins TRBV2 and TRBJ2-1; D is possibly TRBD1 (5 bases). With 2 bases removed from V and 8 bases from J, the gap between germline ends came to 16 bases. Germline V lookup: CDR1 SNHLY, CDR2 FYNNEI. The CDR3 spans 15 residues.

The chain combines TRBV6-5 with TRBJ2-5; weak D call: TRBD2 (5 bases). Germline lookup yields CDR1 MNHEY and CDR2 SVGAGI. The ends were cut back, 4 bases at V and 2 bases at J, with 8 bases in the middle. This CDR3 spans 13 amino acids. The CDR3 DNA reads as TGTGCCAGCAGTTCTCGCGGGCAAGAGACCCAGTACTTC. This sequence encodes CASSSRGQETQYF.